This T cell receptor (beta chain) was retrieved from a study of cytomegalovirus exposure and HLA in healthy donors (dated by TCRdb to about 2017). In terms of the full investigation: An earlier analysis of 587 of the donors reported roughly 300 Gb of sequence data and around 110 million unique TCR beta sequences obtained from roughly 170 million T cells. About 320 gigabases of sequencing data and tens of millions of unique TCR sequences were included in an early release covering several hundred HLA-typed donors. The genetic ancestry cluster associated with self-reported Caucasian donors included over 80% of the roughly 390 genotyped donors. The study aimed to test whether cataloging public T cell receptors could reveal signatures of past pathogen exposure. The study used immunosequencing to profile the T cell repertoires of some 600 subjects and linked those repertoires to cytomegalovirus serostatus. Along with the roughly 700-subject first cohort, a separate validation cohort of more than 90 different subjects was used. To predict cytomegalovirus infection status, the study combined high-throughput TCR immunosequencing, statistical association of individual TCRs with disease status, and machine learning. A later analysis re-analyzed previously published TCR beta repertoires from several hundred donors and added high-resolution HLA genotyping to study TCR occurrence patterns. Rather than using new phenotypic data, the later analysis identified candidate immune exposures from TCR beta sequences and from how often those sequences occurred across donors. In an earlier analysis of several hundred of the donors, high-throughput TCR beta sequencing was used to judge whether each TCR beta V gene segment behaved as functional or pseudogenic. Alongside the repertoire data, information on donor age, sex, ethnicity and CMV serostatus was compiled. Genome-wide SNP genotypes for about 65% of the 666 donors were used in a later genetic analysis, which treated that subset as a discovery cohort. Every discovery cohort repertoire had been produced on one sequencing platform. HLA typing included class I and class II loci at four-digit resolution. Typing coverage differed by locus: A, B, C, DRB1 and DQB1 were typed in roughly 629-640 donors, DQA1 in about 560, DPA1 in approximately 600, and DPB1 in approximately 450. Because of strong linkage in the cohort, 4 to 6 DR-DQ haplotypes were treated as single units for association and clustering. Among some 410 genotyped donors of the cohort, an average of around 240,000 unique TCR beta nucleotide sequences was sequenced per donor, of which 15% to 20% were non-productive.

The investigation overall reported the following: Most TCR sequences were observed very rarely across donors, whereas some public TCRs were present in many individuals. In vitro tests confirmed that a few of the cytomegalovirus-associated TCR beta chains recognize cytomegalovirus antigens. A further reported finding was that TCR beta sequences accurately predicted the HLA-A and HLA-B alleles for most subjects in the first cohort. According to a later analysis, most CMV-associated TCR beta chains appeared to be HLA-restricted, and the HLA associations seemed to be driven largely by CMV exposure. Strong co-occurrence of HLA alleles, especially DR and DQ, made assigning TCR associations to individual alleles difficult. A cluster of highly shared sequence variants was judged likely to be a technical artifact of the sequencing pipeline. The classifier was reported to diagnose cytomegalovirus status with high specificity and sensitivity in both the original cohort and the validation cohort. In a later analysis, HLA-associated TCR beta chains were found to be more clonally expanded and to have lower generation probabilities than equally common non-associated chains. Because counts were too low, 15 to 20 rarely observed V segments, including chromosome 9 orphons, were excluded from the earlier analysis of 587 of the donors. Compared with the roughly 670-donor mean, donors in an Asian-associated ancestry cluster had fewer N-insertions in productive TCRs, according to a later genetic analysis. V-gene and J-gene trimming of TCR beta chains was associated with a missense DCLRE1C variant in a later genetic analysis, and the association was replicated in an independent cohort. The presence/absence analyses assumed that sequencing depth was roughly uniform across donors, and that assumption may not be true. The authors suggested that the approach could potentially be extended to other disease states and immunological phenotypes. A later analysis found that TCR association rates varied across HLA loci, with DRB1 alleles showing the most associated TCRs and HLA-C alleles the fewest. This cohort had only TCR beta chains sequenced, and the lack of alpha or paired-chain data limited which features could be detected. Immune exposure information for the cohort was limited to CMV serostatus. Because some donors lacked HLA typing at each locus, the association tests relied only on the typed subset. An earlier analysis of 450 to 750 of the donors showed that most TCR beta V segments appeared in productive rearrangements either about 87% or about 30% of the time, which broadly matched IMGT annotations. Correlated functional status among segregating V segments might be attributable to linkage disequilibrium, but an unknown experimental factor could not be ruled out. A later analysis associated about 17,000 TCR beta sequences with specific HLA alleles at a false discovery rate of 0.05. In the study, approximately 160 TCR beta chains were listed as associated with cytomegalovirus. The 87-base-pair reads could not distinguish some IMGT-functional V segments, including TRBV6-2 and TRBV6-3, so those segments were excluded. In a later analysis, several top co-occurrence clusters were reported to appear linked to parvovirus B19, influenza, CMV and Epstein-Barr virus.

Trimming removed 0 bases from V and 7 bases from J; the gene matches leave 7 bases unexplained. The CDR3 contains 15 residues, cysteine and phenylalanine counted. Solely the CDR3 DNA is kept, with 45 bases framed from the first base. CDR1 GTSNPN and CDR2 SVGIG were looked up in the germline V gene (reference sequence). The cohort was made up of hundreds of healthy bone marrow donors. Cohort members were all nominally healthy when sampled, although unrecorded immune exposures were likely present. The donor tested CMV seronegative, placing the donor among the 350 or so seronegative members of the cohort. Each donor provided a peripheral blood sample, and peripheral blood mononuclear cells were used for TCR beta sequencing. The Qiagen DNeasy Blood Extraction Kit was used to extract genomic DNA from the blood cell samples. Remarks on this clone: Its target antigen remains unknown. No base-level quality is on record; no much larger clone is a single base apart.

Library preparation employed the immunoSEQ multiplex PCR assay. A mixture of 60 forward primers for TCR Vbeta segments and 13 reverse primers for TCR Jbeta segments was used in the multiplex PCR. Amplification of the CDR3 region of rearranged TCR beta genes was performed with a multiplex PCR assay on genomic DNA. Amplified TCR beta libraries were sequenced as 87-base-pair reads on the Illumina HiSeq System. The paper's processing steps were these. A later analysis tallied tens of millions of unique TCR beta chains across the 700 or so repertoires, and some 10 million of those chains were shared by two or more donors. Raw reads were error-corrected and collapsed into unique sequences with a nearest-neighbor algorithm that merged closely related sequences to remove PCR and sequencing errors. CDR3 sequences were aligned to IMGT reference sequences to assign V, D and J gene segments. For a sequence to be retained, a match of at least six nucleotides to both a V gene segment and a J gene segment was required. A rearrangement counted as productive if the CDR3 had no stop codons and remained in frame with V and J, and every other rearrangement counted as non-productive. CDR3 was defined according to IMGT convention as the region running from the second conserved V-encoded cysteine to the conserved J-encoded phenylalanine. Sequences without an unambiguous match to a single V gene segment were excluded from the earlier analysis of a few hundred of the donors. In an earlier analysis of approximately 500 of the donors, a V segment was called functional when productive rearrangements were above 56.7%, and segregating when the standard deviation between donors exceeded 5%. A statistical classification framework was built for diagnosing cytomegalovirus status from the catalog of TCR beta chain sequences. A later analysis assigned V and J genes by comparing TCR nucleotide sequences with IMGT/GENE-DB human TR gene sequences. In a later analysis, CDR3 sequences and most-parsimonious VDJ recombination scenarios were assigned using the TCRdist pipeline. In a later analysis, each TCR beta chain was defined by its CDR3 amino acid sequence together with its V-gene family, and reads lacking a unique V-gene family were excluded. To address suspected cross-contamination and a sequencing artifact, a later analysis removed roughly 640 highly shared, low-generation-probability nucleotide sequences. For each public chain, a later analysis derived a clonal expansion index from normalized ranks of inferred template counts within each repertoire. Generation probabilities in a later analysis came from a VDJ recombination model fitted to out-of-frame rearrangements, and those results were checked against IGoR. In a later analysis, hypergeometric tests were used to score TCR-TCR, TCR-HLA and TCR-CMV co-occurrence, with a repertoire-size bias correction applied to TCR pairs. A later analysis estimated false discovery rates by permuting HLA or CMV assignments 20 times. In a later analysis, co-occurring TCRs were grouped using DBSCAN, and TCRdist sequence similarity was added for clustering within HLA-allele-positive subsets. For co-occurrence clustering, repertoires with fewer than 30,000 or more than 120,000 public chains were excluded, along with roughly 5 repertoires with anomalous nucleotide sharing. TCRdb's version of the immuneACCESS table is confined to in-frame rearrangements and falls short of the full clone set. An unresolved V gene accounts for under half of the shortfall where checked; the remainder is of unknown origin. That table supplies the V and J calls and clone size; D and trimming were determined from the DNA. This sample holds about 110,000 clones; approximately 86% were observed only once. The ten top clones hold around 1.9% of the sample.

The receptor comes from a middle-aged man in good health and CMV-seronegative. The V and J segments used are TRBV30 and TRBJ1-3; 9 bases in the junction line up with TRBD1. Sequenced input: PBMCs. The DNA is TGTGCCTGGAGTGTACGGACAGGGGTTTGGAACACCATATATTTT. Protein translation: CAWSVRTGVWNTIYF.